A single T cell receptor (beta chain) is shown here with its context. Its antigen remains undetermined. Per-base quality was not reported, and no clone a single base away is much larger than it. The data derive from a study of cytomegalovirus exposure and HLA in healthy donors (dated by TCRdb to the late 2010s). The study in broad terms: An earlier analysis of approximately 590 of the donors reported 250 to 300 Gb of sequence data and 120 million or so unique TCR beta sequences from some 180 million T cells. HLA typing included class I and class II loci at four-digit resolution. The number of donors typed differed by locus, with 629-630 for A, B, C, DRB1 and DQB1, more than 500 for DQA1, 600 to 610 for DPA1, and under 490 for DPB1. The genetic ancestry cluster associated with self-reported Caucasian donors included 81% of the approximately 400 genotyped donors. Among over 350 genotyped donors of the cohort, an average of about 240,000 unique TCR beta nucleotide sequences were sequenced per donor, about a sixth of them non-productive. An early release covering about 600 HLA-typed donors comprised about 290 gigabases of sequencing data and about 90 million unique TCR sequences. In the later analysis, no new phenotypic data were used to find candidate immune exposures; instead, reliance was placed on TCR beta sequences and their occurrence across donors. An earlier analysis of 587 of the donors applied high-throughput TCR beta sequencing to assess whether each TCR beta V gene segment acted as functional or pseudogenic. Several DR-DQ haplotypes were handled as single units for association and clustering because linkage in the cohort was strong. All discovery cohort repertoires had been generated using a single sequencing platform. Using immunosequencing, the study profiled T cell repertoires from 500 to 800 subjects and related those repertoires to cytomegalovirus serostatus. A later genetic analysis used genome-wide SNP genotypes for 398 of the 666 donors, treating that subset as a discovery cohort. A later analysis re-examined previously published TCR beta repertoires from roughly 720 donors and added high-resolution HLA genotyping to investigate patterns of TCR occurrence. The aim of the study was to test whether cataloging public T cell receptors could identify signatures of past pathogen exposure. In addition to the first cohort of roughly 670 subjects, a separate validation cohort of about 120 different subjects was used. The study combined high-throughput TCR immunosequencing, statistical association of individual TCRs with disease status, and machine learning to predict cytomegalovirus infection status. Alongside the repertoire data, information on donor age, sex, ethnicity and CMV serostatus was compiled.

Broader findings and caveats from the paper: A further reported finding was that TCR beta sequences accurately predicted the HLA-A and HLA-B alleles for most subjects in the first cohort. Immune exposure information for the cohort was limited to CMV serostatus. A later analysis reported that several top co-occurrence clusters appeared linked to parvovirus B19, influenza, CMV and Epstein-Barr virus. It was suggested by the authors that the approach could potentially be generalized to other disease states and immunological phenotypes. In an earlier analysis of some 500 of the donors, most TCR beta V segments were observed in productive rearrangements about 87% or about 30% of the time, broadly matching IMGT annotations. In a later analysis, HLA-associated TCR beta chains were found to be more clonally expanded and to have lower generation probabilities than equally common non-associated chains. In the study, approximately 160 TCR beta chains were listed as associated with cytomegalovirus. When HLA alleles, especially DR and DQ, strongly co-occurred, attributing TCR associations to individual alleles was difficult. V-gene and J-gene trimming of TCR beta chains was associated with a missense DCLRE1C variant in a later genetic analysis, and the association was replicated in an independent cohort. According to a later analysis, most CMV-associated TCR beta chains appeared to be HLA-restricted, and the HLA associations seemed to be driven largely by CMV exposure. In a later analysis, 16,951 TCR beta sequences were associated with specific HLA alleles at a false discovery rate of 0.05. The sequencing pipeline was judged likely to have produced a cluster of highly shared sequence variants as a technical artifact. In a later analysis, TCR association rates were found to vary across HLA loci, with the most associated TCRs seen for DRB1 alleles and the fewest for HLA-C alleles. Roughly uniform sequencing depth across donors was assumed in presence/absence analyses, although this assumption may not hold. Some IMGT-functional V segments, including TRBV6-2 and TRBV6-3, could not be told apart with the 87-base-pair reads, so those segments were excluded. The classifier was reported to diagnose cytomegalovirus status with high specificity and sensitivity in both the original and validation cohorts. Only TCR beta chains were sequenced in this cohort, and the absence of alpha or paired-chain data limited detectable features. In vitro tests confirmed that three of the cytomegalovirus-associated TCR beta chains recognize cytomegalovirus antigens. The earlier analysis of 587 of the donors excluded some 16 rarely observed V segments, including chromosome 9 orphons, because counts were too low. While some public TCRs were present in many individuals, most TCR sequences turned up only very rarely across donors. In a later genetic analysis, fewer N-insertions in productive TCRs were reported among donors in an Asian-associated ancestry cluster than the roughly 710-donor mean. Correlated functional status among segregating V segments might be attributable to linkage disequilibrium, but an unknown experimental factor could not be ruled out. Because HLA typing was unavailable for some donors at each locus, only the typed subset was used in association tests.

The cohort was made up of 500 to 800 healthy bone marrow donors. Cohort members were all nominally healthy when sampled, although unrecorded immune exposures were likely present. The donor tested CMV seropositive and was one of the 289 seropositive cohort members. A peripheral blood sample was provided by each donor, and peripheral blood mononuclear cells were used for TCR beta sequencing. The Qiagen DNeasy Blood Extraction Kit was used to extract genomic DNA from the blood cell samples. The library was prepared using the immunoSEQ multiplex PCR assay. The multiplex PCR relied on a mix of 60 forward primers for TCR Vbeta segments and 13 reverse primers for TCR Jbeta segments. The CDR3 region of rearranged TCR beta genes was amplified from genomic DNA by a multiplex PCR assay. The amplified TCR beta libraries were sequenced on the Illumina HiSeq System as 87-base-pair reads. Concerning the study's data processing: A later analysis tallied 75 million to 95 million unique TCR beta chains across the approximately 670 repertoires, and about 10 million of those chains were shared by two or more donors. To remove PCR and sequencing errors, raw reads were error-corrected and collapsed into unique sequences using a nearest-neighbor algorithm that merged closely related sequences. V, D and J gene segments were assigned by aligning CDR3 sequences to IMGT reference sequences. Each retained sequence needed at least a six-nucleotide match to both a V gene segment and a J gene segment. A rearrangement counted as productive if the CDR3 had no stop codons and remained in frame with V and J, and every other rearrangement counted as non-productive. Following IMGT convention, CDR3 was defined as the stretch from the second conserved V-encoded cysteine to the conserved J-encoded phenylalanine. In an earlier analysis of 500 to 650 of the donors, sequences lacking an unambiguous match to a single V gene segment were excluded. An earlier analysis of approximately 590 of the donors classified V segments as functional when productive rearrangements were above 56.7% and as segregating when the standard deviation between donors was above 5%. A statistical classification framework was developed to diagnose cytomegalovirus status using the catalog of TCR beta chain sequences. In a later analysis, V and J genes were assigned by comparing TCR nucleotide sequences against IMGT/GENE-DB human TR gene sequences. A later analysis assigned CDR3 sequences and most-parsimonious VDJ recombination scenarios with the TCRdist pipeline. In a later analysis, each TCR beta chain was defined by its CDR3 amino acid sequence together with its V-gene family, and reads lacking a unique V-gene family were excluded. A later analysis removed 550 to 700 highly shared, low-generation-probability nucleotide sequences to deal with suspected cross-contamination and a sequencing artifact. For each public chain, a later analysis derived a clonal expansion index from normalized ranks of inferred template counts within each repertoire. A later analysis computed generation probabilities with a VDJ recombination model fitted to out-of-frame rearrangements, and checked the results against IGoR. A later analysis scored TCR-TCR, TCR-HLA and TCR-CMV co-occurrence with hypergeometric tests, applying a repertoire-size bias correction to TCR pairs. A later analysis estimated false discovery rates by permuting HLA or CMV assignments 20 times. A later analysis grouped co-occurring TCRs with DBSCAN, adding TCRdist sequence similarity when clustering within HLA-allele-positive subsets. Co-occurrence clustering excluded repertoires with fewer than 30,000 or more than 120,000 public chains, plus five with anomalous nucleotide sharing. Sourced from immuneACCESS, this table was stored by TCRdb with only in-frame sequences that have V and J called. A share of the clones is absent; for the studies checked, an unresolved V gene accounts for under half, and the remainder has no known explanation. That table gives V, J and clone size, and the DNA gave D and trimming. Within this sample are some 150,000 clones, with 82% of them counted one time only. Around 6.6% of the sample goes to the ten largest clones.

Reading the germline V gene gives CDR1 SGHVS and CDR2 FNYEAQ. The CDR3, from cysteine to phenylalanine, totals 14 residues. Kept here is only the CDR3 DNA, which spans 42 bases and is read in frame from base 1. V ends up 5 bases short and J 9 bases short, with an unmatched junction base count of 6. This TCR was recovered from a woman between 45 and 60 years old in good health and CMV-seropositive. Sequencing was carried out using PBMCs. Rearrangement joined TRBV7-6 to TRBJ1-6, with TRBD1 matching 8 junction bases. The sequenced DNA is TGTGCCAGCAGCGGACAGGGCGGAAGTTCACCCCTCCACTTT. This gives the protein CASSGQGGSSPLHF.